A selection of T cell receptor beta chains follows, all from one sample in a study of OX40 agonist ivuxolimab in advanced cancers. Generated by immunoSEQ multiplex PCR, the TCRdb table keeps only in-frame clones and is missing some. The sample lists 30,000 to 35,000 clones, 81% occurring once. The sequencing here drew on CD4+ or CD8+ T cells sorted from blood, taken in a trial of the OX40 agonist ivuxolimab. These receptors were obtained from an adult with an advanced solid tumor such as melanoma, head and neck, liver or kidney cancer. Each CDR3 is given with its conserved first and last residue. D genes are given only for firm matches. Expanded clones get a size class; other rows say once, few or many, or leave the size out.

TRBJ2-3,NA,TRBV5-4,TRBD2,15,CASRTGIAGSDTQYF,TGTGCCAGCAGGACCGGGATAGCGGGGTCAGATACGCAGTATTTT
TRBJ1-5,NA,TRBV27,NA,15,CASSSGGYSNQPQHF,TGTGCCAGCAGTTCCGGGGGCTATAGCAATCAGCCCCAGCATTTT
TRBJ1-6,NA,TRBV19,NA,14,CASSQTGLNSPLHF,TGTGCCAGTAGCCAGACGGGGCTGAATTCACCCCTCCACTTT
TRBJ2-5,once,TRBV19,NA,13,CASSTGLRETQYF,TGTGCCAGTAGTACGGGCCTCCGGGAGACCCAGTACTTC
TRBJ2-1,NA,TRBV2,TRBD1,13,CASSLAGQGEEFF,TGTGCCAGCAGCTTAGCGGGACAGGGGGAGGAGTTCTTC
TRBJ2-5,few,TRBV10-1,TRBD2,18,CASSDVGLAGFLEETQYF,TGCGCCAGCAGTGATGTCGGACTAGCGGGTTTCCTGGAAGAGACCCAGTACTTC
TRBJ1-5,NA,TRBV7-7,TRBD1,17,CASYRGQSILRGQPQHF,TGTGCTAGTTATAGGGGACAGAGCATACTCCGGGGTCAGCCCCAGCATTTT
TRBJ2-1,NA,TRBV5-1,TRBD2,14,CASSTGREDDEQFF,TGCGCCAGCAGTACGGGGAGGGAAGACGATGAGCAGTTCTTC
TRBJ1-2,NA,TRBV28,NA,13,CASLTAGYYGYTF,TGTGCCAGTCTTACGGCGGGGTACTATGGCTACACCTTC
TRBJ2-6,once,TRBV5-5,NA,16,CASSLFSVAGANVLTF,TGTGCCAGCAGCTTGTTTTCAGTCGCTGGGGCCAACGTCCTGACTTTC
TRBJ2-7,NA,TRBV19,NA,14,CASSEGGWTYEQYF,TGTGCCAGTAGTGAGGGGGGCTGGACCTACGAGCAGTACTTC
TRBJ2-3,once,TRBV15,NA,16,CATSRGDSGSTDTQYF,TGTGCCACCAGCAGAGGGGATAGCGGTAGCACAGATACGCAGTATTTT
TRBJ2-1,NA,TRBV28,TRBD2,16,CASSLAGGPIYNEQFF,TGTGCCAGCAGTCTAGCGGGAGGGCCGATCTACAATGAGCAGTTCTTC
TRBJ2-3,NA,TRBV28,NA,13,CASSPVGEDTQYF,TGTGCCAGCAGTCCCGTGGGGGAAGATACGCAGTATTTT
TRBJ1-3,NA,TRBV18,NA,15,CASSSRTVSGNTIYF,TGTGCCAGCTCATCACGGACAGTTTCTGGAAACACCATATATTTT
TRBJ2-3,NA,TRBV5-1,NA,15,CASSPGVASTDTQYF,TGCGCCAGCAGCCCGGGGGTAGCTAGCACAGATACGCAGTATTTT
TRBJ1-4,NA,TRBV6-6,NA,14,CASSYSGNGEKLFF,TGTGCCAGCAGTTACTCAGGGAACGGTGAAAAACTGTTTTTT
TRBJ1-6,NA,TRBV19,TRBD1,16,CASSISPGQGNSPLHF,TGTGCCAGTAGTATATCGCCGGGACAGGGGAATTCACCCCTCCACTTT
TRBJ1-1,NA,TRBV5-1,NA,14,CASSLGDGGAEAFF,TGCGCCAGCAGCTTGGGGGACGGTGGGGCTGAAGCTTTCTTT
TRBJ1-3,NA,TRBV21-1,NA,14,CASTPGQLGNTIYF,TGTGCCAGCACTCCGGGACAGCTAGGAAACACCATATATTTT